The 21 T cell receptor beta chains given below trace back to one sample, sequenced in a study of technical replicates of blood from several donors. TCRdb's copy holds only in-frame clones and misses some; the assay was immunoSEQ multiplex PCR. The sample carries some 77,000 clones, around 96% recorded once. The source material was T cells isolated from PBMCs. Receptor source: a human donor in good health.

The chain uses TRBV30 and TRBJ2-2; 8 bases match TRBD1. Unmatched junction bases numbered 5, after V lost 5 bases and J lost 6 bases. The CDR3 length is 13 residues. Germline V lookup: CDR1 GTSNPN, CDR2 SVGIG (reference sequence). The CDR3, as DNA: TGTGCCTGGGCCTACAGGGGGGCCGGGGAGCTGTTTTTT. Translation: CAWAYRGAGELFF.

The rearrangement uses TRBV7-8 and TRBJ2-7; 14 nucleotides line up with TRBD2. The V and J ends lost 5 bases and 4 bases, in that order; junction bases with no gene match: 7. This CDR3 has 16 amino acids. Germline V CDR1 and CDR2: SGHVS, FQNEAQ. CDR3 nucleotide sequence: TGTGCCAGCAGCCAGGGACTAGCGGGAGAAATTTACGAGCAGTACTTC. Encoded protein: CASSQGLAGEIYEQYF.

This sequence joins TRBV5-4 and TRBJ2-7; perhaps TRBD1 as D (6 bases). V lost 0 bases to trimming and J lost 2 bases, with 9 bases between them. CDR1 SGHNT and CDR2 YYREEE come from the germline V gene (reference sequence). CDR3 size: 14 residues. CDR3 region: CASSLDNRAYEQYF. Written as DNA, the CDR3 is TGTGCCAGCAGCTTGGATAACAGGGCCTACGAGCAGTACTTC.

The gene calls are TRBV27 and TRBJ1-4; TRBD1 aligns across 8 bases. Germline-derived CDR1 and CDR2 are MNHEY and SMNVEV (reference sequence). The CDR3 runs 18 residues. Trimming took 8 bases from V and 0 from J; bases not matched to a gene: 14. CDR3 sequence (DNA): TGTGCCAGCTCTAAAGGGACAGGCGTAAGAGCAACTAATGAAAAACTGTTTTTT. Encoded protein: CASSKGTGVRATNEKLFF.

The CDR3 coding sequence is TGTGCCAGCAGCTTCCGGGGGGGGTCCTACGAGCAGTACTTC. Its protein is CASSFRGGSYEQYF. The J gene is TRBJ2-7, the V gene TRBV5-4; 8 bases line up with TRBD2. Germline CDR1 is SGHNT and CDR2 is YYREEE (reference sequence). After removal of 2 bases from V and 1 base from J, the junction contained 2 bases not matched to a gene. This CDR3 is built from 14 residues.

The genes are TRBV16 and TRBJ2-7; 9 nucleotides match TRBD2. The CDR3 loop spans 15 amino acids. In germline, CDR1 is KGHSY, CDR2 FQNENV. V was pared by 3 bases and J by 3 bases, with 6 bases of the junction left unmatched. The CDR3 loop is CASSQLGLANYEQYF. The DNA of the CDR3 is TGTGCCAGCAGCCAGTTGGGACTAGCCAACTACGAGCAGTACTTC.

About this clone itself: The CDR3 carries no conserved terminal phenylalanine or tryptophan, so it likely arises from a read error. The limits of the CDR3 on the DNA are not certain, so only TCRdb's listed CDR3 is given. The chain combines TRBV5-1 with TRBJ2-7; TRBD2 is the table's D call, not checked against the DNA. CDR1 is SGHRS, CDR2 YFSETQ, per germline. The CDR3 is 11 residues long, counting both termini. CDR3 sequence: CASSLVAGFGI.

The V gene is TRBV6-1, the J gene TRBJ1-1; no clear D gene. CDR3 length: 15 residues. V lost 1 base and J 1 base, leaving 10 bases between the germline ends. CDR1 and CDR2 (germline): MNHNS, SASEGT. The DNA for the CDR3 is TGTGCCAGCAGTGAAGTTCGGGAGCAGAACACTGAAGCTTTCTTT. Translating it yields CASSEVREQNTEAFF.

The V call is TRBV14, the J call TRBJ2-2; a weak D match, TRBD2 (6 bases). The ends were cut back, 1 base at V and 0 bases at J, with 9 bases in the middle. The CDR3 sequence is 16 residues long. Germline V lookup: CDR1 SGHDN, CDR2 FVKESK. CDR3 nucleotides: TGTGCCAGCAGCCAAGTCGGGGGATCGAACACCGGGGAGCTGTTTTTT. It specifies CASSQVGGSNTGELFF.

This clone was picked up a small number of times. This chain connects TRBV6-6 to TRBJ1-1; 7 bases are a match to TRBD1. The CDR3 is 12 amino acids. The ends lost 4 bases at V and 8 bases at J; junction bases unmatched: 4. Looked up from germline, CDR1 is MNHNY and CDR2 is SVGAGI (reference sequence). The CDR3 nucleotides read TGTGCCAGCAGTTCTATAGGGGGCGAAGCTTTCTTT. It translates to CASSSIGGEAFF.

The count of this clone is one. The chain is built from TRBV4-2 and TRBJ2-7, with D possibly being TRBD1 (5 bases). Germline CDR1 is LGHNA and CDR2 is YNFKEQ. The CDR3 runs 18 residues. V was clipped by 0 bases and J by 3 bases, with 21 bases between them. CDR3 protein: CASSQDLSWGTQGYEQYF. The CDR3 bases are TGTGCCAGCAGCCAAGATCTTAGTTGGGGAACCCAGGGCTACGAGCAGTACTTC.

The chain links TRBV25-1 to TRBJ2-2, with D perhaps matching TRBD1 (6 bases). This CDR3 has 15 amino acids. V lost 8 bases, J lost 4 bases, and 17 bases lay in between. CDR1 and CDR2 (germline): MGHDK, SYGVNS. The CDR3 sequence: CASYPSLGGTGELFF. The CDR3 nucleotides are TGTGCCAGCTACCCTTCCCTAGGGGGCACCGGGGAGCTGTTTTTT.

This sequence joins TRBV9 and TRBJ1-5; D is perhaps TRBD1 (6 bases). CDR3 length equals 14 residues. Germline lookup yields CDR1 SGDLS and CDR2 YYNGEE. The V gene lost 3 bases and the J gene lost 3 bases, with 10 bases spanning the gap. The chain's CDR3 is CASSAQGTNQPQHF. CDR3 in DNA: TGTGCCAGCAGCGCACAGGGTACCAATCAGCCCCAGCATTTT. The full variable domain, completed using reference TRBV9 and TRBJ1-5, is DSGVTQTPKHLITATGQRVTLRCSPRSGDLSVYWYQQSLDQGLQFLIQYYNGEERAKGNILERFSAQQFPDLHSELNLSSLELGDSALYFCASSAQGTNQPQHFGDGTRLSIL.

The sample holds a few counts of this clone. V is TRBV14 and J is TRBJ2-1, with 9 nucleotides matching TRBD1. V was clipped by 0 bases and J by 3 bases; unmatched bases: 0. Germline-derived CDR1 and CDR2 are SGHDN and FVKESK. The CDR3 covers 15 residues. This chain's CDR3 is CASSQEGQGYNEQFF. The CDR3 nucleotides are TGTGCCAGCAGCCAAGAGGGACAGGGCTACAATGAGCAGTTCTTC.

This chain uses TRBV28 with TRBJ2-3; 8 bases fit TRBD1. The CDR3 has 15 amino acids. The ends lost 7 bases at V and 2 bases at J; junction bases unmatched: 8. The germline gives CDR1 MDHEN, CDR2 SYDVKM. CDR3: CASTQGAGITDTQYF. In DNA, the CDR3 is TGTGCCAGCACCCAGGGGGCAGGGATCACAGATACGCAGTATTTT.

The CDR3 DNA sequence: TGCGCCAGCAGGAGAGGGACAGGGTCGTCGGGACCGAGGACAGATACGCAGTATTTT. This codes for CASRRGTGSSGPRTDTQYF. This chain uses TRBV5-1 with TRBJ2-3; 9 nucleotides agree with TRBD1. Germline V CDR1 and CDR2: SGHRS, YFSETQ. V shed 5 bases and J 3 bases; nucleotides not matched to a gene: 19. CDR3 length equals 19 residues.

V gene TRBV14 combines with J gene TRBJ2-7; TRBD2 aligns across 12 bases. Trimming removed 5 bases from V and 4 bases from J; junction bases left unmatched: 9. Germline V CDR1 and CDR2: SGHDN, FVKESK. The CDR3 has 16 amino acids. CDR3 region: CASSSPGTSGWYEQYF. CDR3 in DNA: TGTGCCAGCAGCTCACCCGGGACTAGCGGGTGGTACGAGCAGTACTTC. Full variable domain (missing parts from reference TRBV14 and TRBJ2-7): EAGVTQFPSHSVIEKGQTVTLRCDPISGHDNLYWYRRVMGKEIKFLLHFVKESKQDESGMPNNRFLAERTGGTYSTLKVQPAELEDSGVYFCASSSPGTSGWYEQYFGPGTRLTVT.

The CDR3 nucleotides are TGTGCCACCCACTCCTTTCCTAGCGGGAGGTCCGTTGGGGGCTACAATGAGCAGTTCTTC. Its translation is CATHSFPSGRSVGGYNEQFF. This chain uses TRBV19 with TRBJ2-1; 11 bases map to TRBD2. The ends lost 10 bases at V and 3 bases at J; junction bases unmatched: 23. This CDR3 region has 20 residues. Germline V gene data show CDR1 as LNHDA and CDR2 as SQIVND (reference sequence).

The V gene is TRBV13, the J gene TRBJ2-3; D gene ambiguous. Trimming shortened V by 1 base and J by 7 bases, and 12 bases separated the two germline ends. There are 14 residues in the CDR3. Germline V gene data show CDR1 as PRHDT and CDR2 as FYEKMQ (reference sequence). For the CDR3, the DNA is TGTGCCAGCAGCTTAGCCGGGTCCATGAATACGCAGTATTTT. Residues: CASSLAGSMNTQYF.

This clone was observed once. The V gene is TRBV7-3, the J gene TRBJ2-3, with D uncertain. Trimming took 2 bases from V and 1 from J, leaving 7 bases between them. CDR1 SGHTA and CDR2 FQGTGA come from the germline V gene. The CDR3 extends over 14 amino acids. The CDR3 here is CASSLGAGTDTQYF. CDR3 sequence (DNA): TGTGCCAGCAGCTTAGGAGCCGGCACAGATACGCAGTATTTT.

The rearrangement joins TRBV28 to TRBJ2-7, with 8 bases that match TRBD1. V trimming: 5 bases; J trimming: 5 bases; junction bases outside the gene matches: 14. The germline gives CDR1 MDHEN, CDR2 SYDVKM. The CDR3 sequence is 16 residues long. CDR3 sequence (DNA): TGTGCCAGCAGTAGGACAGGGCTTGTCTTGATTAACGAGCAGTACTTC. Protein: CASSRTGLVLINEQYF.